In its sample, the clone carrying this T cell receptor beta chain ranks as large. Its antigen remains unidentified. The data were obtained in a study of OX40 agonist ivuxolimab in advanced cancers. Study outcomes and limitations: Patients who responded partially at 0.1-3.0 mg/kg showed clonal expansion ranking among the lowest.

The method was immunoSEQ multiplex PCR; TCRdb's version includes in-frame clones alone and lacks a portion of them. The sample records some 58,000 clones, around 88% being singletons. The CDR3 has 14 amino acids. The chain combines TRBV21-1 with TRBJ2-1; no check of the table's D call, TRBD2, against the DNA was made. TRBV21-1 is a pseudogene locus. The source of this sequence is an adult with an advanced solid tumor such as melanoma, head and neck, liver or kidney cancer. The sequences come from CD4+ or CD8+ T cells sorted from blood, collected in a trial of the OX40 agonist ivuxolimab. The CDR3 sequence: CASSKAELYNEQFF. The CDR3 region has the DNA TGTGCCAGCAGCAAAGCGGAACTATACAATGAGCAGTTCTTC.